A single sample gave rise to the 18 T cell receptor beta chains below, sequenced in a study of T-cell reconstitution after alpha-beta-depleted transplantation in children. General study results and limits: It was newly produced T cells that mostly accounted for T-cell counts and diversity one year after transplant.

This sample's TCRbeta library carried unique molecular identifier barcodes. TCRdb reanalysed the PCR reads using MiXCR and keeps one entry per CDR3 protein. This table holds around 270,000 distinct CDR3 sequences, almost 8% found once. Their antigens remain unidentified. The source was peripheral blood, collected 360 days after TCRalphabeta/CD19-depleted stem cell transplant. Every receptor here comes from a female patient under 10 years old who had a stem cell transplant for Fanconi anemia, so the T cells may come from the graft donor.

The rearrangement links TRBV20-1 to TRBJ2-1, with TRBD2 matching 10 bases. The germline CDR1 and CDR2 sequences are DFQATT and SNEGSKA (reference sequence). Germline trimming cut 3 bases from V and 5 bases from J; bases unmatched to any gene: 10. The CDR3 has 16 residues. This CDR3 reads CSASRTLAGANNEQFF. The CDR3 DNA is TGCAGTGCTAGTAGGACCCTAGCGGGAGCAAACAATGAGCAGTTCTTC.

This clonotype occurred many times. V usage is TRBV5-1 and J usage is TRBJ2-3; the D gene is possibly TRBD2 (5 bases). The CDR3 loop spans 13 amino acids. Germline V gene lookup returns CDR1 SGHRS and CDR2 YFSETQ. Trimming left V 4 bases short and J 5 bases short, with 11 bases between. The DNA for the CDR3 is TGCGCCAGCAGCCTACTAGTGGGAGATACGCAGTATTTT. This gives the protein CASSLLVGDTQYF.

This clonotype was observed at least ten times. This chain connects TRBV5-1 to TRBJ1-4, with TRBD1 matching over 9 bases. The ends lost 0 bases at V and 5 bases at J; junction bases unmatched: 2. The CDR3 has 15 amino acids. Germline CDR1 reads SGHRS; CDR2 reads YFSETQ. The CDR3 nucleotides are TGCGCCAGCAGCTTGGAGACAGGGGGGAATGAAAAACTGTTTTTT. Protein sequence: CASSLETGGNEKLFF.

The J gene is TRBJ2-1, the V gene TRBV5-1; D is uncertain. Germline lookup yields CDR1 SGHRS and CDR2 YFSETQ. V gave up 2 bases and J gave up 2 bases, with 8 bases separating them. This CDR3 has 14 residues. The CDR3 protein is CASSFSGPYNEQFF. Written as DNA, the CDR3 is TGCGCCAGCAGCTTTTCCGGCCCCTACAATGAGCAGTTCTTC.

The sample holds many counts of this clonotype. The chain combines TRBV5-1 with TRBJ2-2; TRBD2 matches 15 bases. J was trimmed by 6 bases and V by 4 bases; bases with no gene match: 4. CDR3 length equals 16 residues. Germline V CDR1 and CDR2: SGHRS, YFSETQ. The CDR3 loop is CASSRTSGGAAGELFF. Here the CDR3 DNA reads TGCGCCAGCAGCCGGACTAGCGGGGGGGCAGCCGGGGAGCTGTTTTTT. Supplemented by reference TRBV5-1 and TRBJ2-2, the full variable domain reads KAGVTQTPRYLIKTRGQQVTLSCSPISGHRSVSWYQQTPGQGLQFLFEYFSETQRNKGNFPGRFSGRQFSNSRSEMNVSTLELGDSALYLCASSRTSGGAAGELFFGEGSRLTVL.

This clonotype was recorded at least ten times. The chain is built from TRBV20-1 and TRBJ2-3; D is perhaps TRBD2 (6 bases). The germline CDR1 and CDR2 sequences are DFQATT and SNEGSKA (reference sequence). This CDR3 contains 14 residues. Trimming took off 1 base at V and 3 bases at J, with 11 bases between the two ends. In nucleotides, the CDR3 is TGCAGTGCTAGAGTTAGTGGGAGGACAGATACGCAGTATTTT. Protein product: CSARVSGRTDTQYF.

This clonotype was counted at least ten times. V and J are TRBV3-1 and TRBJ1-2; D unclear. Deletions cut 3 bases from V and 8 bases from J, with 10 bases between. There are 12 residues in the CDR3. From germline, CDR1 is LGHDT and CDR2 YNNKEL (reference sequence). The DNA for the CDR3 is TGTGCCAGCAGCCACGCCAAGAGAGGCTACACCTTC. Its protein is CASSHAKRGYTF.

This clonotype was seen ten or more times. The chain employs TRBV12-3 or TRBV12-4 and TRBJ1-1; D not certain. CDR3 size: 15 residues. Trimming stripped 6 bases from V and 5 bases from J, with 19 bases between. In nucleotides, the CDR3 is TGTGCCAGCAGAATTAAAGCGGGGAAGGGTACTGAAGCTTTCTTT. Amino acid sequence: CASRIKAGKGTEAFF.

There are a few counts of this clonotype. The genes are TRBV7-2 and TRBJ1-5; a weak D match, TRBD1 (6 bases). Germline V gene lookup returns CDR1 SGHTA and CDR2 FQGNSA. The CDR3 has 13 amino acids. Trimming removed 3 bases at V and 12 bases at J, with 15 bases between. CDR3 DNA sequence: TGTGCCAGCAGCTTCCCAGGACAGTTTAGCCAGCATTTT. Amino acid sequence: CASSFPGQFSQHF.

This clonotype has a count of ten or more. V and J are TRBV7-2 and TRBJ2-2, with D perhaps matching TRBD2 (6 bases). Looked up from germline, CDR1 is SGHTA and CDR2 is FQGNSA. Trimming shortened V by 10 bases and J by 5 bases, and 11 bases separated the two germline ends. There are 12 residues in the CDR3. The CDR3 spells CAIIAATGELFF. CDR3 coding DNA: TGTGCCATCATAGCGGCAACCGGGGAGCTGTTTTTT.

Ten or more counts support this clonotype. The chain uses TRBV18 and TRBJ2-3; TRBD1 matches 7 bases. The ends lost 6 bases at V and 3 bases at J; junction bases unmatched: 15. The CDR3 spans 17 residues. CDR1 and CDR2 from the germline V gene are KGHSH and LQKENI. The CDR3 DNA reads TGTGCCAGCTCGACCCTGCCACAGGGGAAGGTAACAGATACGCAGTATTTT. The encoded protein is CASSTLPQGKVTDTQYF.

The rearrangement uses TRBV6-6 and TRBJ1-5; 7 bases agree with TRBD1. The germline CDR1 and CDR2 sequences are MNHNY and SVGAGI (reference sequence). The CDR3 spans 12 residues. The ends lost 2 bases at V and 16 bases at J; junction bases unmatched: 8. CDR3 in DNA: TGTGCCAGCAGTTACGGAACAGGGGCTAGTCATTTT. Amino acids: CASSYGTGASHF.

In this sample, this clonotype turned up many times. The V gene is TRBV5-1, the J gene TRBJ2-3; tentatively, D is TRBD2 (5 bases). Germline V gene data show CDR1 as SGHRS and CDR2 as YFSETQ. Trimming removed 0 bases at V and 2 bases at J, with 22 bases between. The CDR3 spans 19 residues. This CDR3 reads CASSLAGQRSPRDTDTQYF. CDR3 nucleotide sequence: TGCGCCAGCAGCTTGGCCGGGCAACGGTCCCCACGGGACACAGATACGCAGTATTTT.

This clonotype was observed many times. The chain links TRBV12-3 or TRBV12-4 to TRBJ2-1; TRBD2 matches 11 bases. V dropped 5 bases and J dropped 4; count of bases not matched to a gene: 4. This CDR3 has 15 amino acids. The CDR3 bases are TGTGCCAGCAGTGAACTAGCGGGGGCTTACAATGAGCAGTTCTTC. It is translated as CASSELAGAYNEQFF.

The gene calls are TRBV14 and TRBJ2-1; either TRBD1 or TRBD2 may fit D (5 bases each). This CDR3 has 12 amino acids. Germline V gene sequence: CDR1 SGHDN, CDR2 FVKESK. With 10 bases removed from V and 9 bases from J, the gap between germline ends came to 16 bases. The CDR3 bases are TGTGCCACCTCTCCGGCCGGGACTGAGCAGTTCTTC. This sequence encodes CATSPAGTEQFF.

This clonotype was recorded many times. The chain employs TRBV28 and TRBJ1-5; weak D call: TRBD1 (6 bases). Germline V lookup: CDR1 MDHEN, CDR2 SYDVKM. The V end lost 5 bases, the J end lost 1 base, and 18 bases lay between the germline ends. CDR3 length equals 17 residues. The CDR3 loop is CASSLIFRGRSNQPQHF. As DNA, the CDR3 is TGTGCCAGCAGTCTCATATTCCGGGGGCGAAGCAATCAGCCCCAGCATTTT.

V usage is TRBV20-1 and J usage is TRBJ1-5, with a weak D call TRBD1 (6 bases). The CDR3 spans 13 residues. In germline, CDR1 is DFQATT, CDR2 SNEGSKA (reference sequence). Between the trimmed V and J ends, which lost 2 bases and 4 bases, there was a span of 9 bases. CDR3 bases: TGCAGTGCTAGACAAGACAGGAATCAGCCCCAGCATTTT. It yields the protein CSARQDRNQPQHF.

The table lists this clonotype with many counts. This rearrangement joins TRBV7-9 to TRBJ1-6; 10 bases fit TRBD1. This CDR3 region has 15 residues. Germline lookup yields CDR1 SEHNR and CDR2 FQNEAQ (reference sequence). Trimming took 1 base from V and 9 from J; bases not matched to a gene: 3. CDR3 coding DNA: TGTGCCAGCAGCTTAGGACAGGGGGCCCTTTCACCCCTCCACTTT. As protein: CASSLGQGALSPLHF.